These T cell receptor beta chains were read from a single sample in a study of molecular identifiers for immune sequencing clone quantification. TCRdb re-called the PCR reads with MiXCR, one entry per CDR3 protein. The table has under 600,000 distinct CDR3 sequences, 25% seen once. Sequenced material: naive CD8+ T cells from blood, with Jurkat cell RNA spiked in. These receptors originate from a human donor in good health. Some libraries in this study had Jurkat cell RNA spiked in. The CDR3 runs from the conserved cysteine through the conserved F or W. A D gene is named only where the DNA matches it firmly. The listing skips clone size in some rows; elsewhere it reads once, few, many or a size class.

J gene | clone size | D gene | V gene | CDR3 DNA | CDR3 protein
TRBJ1-1 | NA | TRBD1 | TRBV5-1 | TGCGCCAGCAGCTTGGGAACTGGGACAGCACGATTGAACACTGAAGCTTCCTTT | CASSLGTGTARLNTEASF
TRBJ1-5 | NA | TRBD1 | TRBV11-2 | TGTGCCAGCAGCTTGGACAGGGCACTAAATCAGCCCCAGCATTTT | CASSLDRALNQPQHF
TRBJ2-6 | NA | NA | TRBV12-3/TRBV12-4 | TGTGCCAGCAGTTCCCTCGGCGGGGCCAACGTCCTGACTTTC | CASSSLGGANVLTF
TRBJ2-7 | few | NA | TRBV7-9 | TGTGCCAGCAGCTCGGGGCGGGTCGAGCAGTACTTC | CASSSGRVEQYF
TRBJ2-5 | NA | TRBD2 | TRBV20-1 | TGCAGTGCTAAAGGACTAGCGGGAGGGCCAGAACAAGAGACCCAGTACTTC | CSAKGLAGGPEQETQYF
TRBJ2-7 | NA | TRBD1 | TRBV7-6 | TGTGCCAGCAGCTCCCGCCTAGGACAGGGGGGCTACGAGCAGTACTTC | CASSSRLGQGGYEQYF
TRBJ2-5 | NA | NA | TRBV5-1 | TGCGCCAGCAGCTATGATGGGGGCGCGCAGACCCAGTACTTC | CASSYDGGAQTQYF
TRBJ2-1 | NA | TRBD2 | TRBV20-1 | TGCAGTGCTCTACCTCGGACTAGCGGGGGGCCGGAGCATGTCTTC | CSALPRTSGGPEHVF
TRBJ1-3 | few | NA | TRBV9 | TGTGCCAGCAGTACCGGGACGGGGGTTAACACCATATATTTT | CASSTGTGVNTIYF
TRBJ2-1 | many | NA | TRBV15 | TGTGCCACCAGCGAGGCGGCAGGGAATGAGCAGTTCTTC | CATSEAAGNEQFF
TRBJ2-5 | many | TRBD2 | TRBV7-9 | TGTGCCAGCAGCCGTGGGGGGGGACAAGAGACCCAGTACTTC | CASSRGGGQETQYF
TRBJ2-3 | few | NA | TRBV5-1 | TGCGCCAGCAGCTTCGCTGGCGGTTCATACGCAGATACGCAGTATTTT | CASSFAGGSYADTQYF
TRBJ2-3 | few | TRBD1 | TRBV30 | TGTGCCTGGTCCGGACAGGGGGTTTCGACAGATACGCAGTATTTT | CAWSGQGVSTDTQYF
TRBJ2-7 | many | NA | TRBV30 | TGTGCCTGGACTATGTCCGCCGGGTACGAGCAGTACTTC | CAWTMSAGYEQYF
TRBJ2-7 | NA | NA | TRBV5-1 | TGCGCCAGCAGCTTCGGCAGGGAAAGCGAGCAGTACTTC | CASSFGRESEQYF
TRBJ2-3 | many | NA | TRBV7-8 | TGTGCCAGCAGCTCTAACGGGATACCCACAGATACGCAGTATTTT | CASSSNGIPTDTQYF
TRBJ2-2 | few | NA | TRBV20-1 | TGCAGTGCTAGAGTCACCGGGGAGCTGTTTTTT | CSARVTGELFF
TRBJ2-7 | many | NA | TRBV5-5 | TGTGCCAGCAGCTTGGTCGATTTGAGGTCCTACGAGCAGTACTTC | CASSLVDLRSYEQYF
TRBJ2-3 | many | NA | TRBV29-1 | TGCAGCGTTGATAGGGGGGCAGTCGATACGCAGTATTTT | CSVDRGAVDTQYF
TRBJ1-5 | NA | NA | TRBV6-2/TRBV6-3 | TGTGCCAGCAGTTATGAGGTTAAGCTGGGCACCTCGCATCAGCCCCAGCATTTT | CASSYEVKLGTSHQPQHF
TRBJ2-7 | NA | TRBD2 | TRBV20-1 | TGCAGTGCTCCGTATTCCAGAGACCGCGGGAGAGCCTCCTACGAGCAGTACTTC | CSAPYSRDRGRASYEQYF
TRBJ2-2 | NA | NA | TRBV30 | TGTGCCTGGAGTGTACTCGGGAACACCGGGGAGCTGTTTTTT | CAWSVLGNTGELFF
TRBJ2-3 | NA | NA | TRBV14 | TGTGCCAGCAGCCAAGGGCGGTCTAGCACAGATACGCAGTATTTT | CASSQGRSSTDTQYF
TRBJ2-7 | few | NA | TRBV4-1 | TGCGCCAGCAGCCAAGATCCCGGCGCCGAGCAGTACTTC | CASSQDPGAEQYF
TRBJ2-5 | NA | NA | TRBV6-6 | TGTGCCAGCAGTTATAACGGCCAAGAGACCCAGTACTTC | CASSYNGQETQYF
TRBJ1-2 | few | NA | TRBV19 | TGTGCCAGTAGTGAAACGTCGCGAGGCTACACCTTC | CASSETSRGYTF
TRBJ1-2 | NA | TRBD1 | TRBV6-2/TRBV6-3 | TGTGCCAGCAGTTACACCGGGACAGGGATCGGCTACACCTTC | CASSYTGTGIGYTF
TRBJ1-1 | NA | NA | TRBV21-1 | TGTGCCAGCAGCCGGGGCCCGCCATGGGTCACTGAAGCTTTCTTT | CASSRGPPWVTEAFF
TRBJ1-5 | NA | NA | TRBV28 | TGTGCCAGCACCCCCAGCAGGGTGGGCTGTCAGCCCCAGCATTTT | CASTPSRVGCQPQHF
TRBJ2-7 | few | TRBD2 | TRBV5-1 | TGCGCCAGCAGCTTGGCGCGGGCTAGCGGGAGTTCCCACGAGCAGTACTTC | CASSLARASGSSHEQYF
TRBJ2-7 | NA | NA | TRBV9 | TGTGCCAGCAGCGTAGAAGATAGTCCCTACGAGCAGTACTTC | CASSVEDSPYEQYF
TRBJ2-2 | NA | TRBD2 | TRBV7-9 | TGTGCCAGCAGCCGGACTAGCGGGGCCCTGGGGGAGCTGTTTTTT | CASSRTSGALGELFF
TRBJ2-2 | NA | NA | TRBV19 | TGTGCCAGTAGTATAGTCTCCGGGTCCGGGGAGCTGTTTTTT | CASSIVSGSGELFF